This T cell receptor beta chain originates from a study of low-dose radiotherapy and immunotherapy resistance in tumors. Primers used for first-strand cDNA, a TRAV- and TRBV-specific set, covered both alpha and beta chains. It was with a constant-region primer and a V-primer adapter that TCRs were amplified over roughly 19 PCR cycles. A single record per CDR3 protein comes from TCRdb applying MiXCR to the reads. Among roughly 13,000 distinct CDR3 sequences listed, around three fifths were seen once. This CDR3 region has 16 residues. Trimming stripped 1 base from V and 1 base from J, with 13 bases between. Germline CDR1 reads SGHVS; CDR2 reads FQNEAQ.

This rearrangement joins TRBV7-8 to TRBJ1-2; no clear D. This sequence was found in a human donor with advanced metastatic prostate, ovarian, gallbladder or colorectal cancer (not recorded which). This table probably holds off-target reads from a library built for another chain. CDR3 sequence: CASSLGRPWDNYGYTF. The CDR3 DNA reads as TGTGCCAGCAGCTTAGGGCGCCCCTGGGATAACTATGGCTACACCTTC.